What follows is one T cell receptor beta chain and its context. Its target is not known. This specimen comes from a study of T cells in localized non-small cell lung cancer. Whole-study findings and limits: Uninvolved adjacent lung, not tumor, had the highest T cell clonality. Higher adjacent-lung clonality was associated with shorter survival. Turning up in adjacent lung were a median roughly 59 of the top 100 tumor clones.

The assay was immunoSEQ multiplex PCR, and TCRdb's table has in-frame clones only and misses some. The sample records tens of thousands of clones, roughly 77% being singletons. The receptor comes from a woman between 35 and 75 years old with stage II squamous cell lung carcinoma. Material: PBMCs, obtained before any cancer treatment.

CDR3 sequence reads: CASSVQDLGTEAFF. The DNA of the CDR3 is TGTGCCAGCAGTGTACAGGACTTGGGGACTGAAGCTTTCTTT. The chain is built from TRBV6-1 and TRBJ1-1, with TRBD1 as a possible D gene (5 bases). Germline V CDR1 and CDR2: MNHNS, SASEGT. V was shortened by 4 bases and J by 5 bases, with 14 bases between the two germline ends. This CDR3 spans 14 amino acids.